What follows is one T cell receptor beta chain and its context. V dropped 3 bases and J dropped 0 bases, with 6 bases sitting between them. This CDR3 is 14 amino acids long. The germline V gene has CDR1 WSHSY and CDR2 SAAADI. This specimen belongs to a study of blood T cell repertoires in COVID-19. In the study overall: Nucleic acid was either cDNA or gDNA, and it came from T cells, B-cell-depleted T cells, or PBMCs.

Authors' analysis steps: The assay estimated nucleated cells by amplifying reference gene primers. Sequencing used immunoSEQ multiplex PCR; TCRdb keeps in-frame clones, though not all of them. The DNA gave D and trimming, while V, J and clone size come from that table. The sample yields 200,000 to 250,000 clones, 65% to 85% seen once. What the recovered Cohort 3 donors had was two negative PCRs, clearance, or symptom resolution. The V gene is TRBV10-2, the J gene TRBJ1-3, with D hard to call. The specimen sequenced was PBMCs or T cells enriched from blood (not recorded which). This clonotype was obtained from a woman aged 60-75 years who had recovered from COVID-19. The CDR3 reads CASSDPSSGNTIYF. The DNA of the CDR3 is TGCGCCAGCAGTGATCCCAGCTCTGGAAACACCATATATTTT.